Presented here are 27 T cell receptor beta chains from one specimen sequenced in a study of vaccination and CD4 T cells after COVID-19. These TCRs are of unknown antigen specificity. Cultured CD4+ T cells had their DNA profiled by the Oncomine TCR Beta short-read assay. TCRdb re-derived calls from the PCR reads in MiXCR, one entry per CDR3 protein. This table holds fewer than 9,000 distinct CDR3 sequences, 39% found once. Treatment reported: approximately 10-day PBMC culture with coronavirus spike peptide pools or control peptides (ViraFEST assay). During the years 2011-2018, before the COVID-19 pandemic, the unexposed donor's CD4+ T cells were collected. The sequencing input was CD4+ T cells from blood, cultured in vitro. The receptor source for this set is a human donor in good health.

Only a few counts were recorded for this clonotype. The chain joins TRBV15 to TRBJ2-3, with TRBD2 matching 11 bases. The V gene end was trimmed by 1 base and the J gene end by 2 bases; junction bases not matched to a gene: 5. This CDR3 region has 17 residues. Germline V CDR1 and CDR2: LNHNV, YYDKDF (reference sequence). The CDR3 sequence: CATSRGQTSGDTDTQYF. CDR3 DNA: TGTGCCACCAGCAGAGGCCAGACTAGCGGGGACACAGATACGCAGTATTTT.

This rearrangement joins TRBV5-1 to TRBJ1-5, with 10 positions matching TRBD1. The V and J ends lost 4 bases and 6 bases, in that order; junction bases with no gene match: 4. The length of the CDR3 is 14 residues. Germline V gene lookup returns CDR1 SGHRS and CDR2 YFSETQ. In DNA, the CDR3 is TGCGCCAGCAGCCCGGGACAGGGGATTCAGCCCCAGCATTTT. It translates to CASSPGQGIQPQHF.

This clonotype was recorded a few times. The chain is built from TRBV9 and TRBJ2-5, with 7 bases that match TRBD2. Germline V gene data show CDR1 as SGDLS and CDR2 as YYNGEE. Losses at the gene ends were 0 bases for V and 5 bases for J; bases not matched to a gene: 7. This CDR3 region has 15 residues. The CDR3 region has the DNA TGTGCCAGCAGCGTAGGGACTAGGCTGTCTGAGACCCAGTACTTC. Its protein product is CASSVGTRLSETQYF.

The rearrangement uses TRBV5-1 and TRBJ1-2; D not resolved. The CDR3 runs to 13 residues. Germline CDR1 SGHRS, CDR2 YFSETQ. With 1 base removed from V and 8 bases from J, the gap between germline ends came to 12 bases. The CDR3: CASSLNNLRGYTF. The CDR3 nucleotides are TGCGCCAGCAGCTTGAATAACCTGCGAGGCTACACCTTC.

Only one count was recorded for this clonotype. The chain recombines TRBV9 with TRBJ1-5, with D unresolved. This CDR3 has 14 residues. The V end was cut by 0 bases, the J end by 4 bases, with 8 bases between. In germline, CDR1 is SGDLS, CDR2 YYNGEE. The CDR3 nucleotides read TGTGCCAGCAGCGTAGCCAGTTCGAATCAGCCCCAGCATTTT. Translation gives CASSVASSNQPQHF.

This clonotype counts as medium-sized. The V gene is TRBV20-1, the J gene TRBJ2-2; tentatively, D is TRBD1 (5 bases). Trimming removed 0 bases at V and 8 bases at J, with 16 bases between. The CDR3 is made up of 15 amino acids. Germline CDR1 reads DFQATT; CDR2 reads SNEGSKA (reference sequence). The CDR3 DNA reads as TGCAGTGCTAGAGAGAACCGGGCCACAGGAGGGGAGCTGTTTTTT. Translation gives CSARENRATGGELFF.

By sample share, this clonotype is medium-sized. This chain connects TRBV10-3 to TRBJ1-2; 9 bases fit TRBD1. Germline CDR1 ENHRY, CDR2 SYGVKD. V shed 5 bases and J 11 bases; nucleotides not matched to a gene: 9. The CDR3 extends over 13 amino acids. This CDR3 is CAISFYRDRDYTF. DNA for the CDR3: TGTGCCATCAGTTTCTACCGGGACAGGGATTACACCTTC.

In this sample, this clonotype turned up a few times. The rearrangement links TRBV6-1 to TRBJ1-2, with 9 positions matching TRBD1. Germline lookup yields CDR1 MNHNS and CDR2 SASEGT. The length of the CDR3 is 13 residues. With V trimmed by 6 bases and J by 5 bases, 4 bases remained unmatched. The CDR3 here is CASSHGQGYGYTF. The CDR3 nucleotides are TGTGCCAGCAGCCACGGACAGGGGTATGGCTACACCTTC.

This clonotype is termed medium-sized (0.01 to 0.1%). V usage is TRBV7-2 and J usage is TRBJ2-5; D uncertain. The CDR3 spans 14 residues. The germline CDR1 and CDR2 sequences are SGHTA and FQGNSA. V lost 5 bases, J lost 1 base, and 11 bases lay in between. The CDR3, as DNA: TGTGCCAGCAGCCGCCCCGGATCCCAAGAGACCCAGTACTTC. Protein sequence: CASSRPGSQETQYF.

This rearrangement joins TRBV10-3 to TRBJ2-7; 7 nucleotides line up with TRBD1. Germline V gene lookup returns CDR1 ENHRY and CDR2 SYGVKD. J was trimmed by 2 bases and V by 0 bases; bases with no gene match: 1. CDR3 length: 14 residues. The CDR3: CAISESGQTYEQYF. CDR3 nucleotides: TGTGCCATCAGTGAGTCGGGACAGACCTACGAGCAGTACTTC.

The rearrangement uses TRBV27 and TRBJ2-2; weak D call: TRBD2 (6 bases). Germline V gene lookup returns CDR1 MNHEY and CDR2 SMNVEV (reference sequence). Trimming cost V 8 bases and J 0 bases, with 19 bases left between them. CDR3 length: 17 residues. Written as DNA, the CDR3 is TGTGCCAGCGGAGGGTTCAGGTTAGGGGCGAACACCGGGGAGCTGTTTTTT. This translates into CASGGFRLGANTGELFF.

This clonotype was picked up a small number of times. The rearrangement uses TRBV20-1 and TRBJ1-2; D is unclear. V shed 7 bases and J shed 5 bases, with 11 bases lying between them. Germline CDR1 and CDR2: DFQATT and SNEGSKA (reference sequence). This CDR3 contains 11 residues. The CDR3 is CSVANLYGYTF. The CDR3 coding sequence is TGCAGTGTGGCGAACCTTTATGGCTACACCTTC.

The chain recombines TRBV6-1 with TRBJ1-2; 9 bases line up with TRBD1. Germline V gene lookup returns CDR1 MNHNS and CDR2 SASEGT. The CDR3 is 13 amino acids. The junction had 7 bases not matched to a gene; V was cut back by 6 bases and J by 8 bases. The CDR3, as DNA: TGTGCCAGCAGGGGACAGGGACTAAGGGGCTACACCTTC. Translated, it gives CASRGQGLRGYTF.

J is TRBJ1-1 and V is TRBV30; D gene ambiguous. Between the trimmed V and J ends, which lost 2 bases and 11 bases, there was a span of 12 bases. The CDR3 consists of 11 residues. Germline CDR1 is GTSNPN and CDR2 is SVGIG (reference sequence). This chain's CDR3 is CAWSSGLGAFF. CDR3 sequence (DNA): TGTGCCTGGAGTTCAGGCCTGGGGGCTTTCTTT. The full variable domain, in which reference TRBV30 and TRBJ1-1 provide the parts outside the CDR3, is SQTIHQWPATLVQPVGSPLSLECTVEGTSNPNLYWYRQAAGRGLQLLFYSVGIGQISSEVPQNLSASRPQDRQFILSSKKLLLSDSGFYLCAWSSGLGAFFGQGTRLTVV.

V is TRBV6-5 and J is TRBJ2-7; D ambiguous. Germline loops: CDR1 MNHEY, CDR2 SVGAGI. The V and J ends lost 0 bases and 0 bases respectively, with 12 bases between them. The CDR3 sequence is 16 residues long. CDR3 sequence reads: CASSYSRRSSSYEQYF. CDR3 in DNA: TGTGCCAGCAGTTACTCGAGGCGGTCGAGCTCCTACGAGCAGTACTTC.

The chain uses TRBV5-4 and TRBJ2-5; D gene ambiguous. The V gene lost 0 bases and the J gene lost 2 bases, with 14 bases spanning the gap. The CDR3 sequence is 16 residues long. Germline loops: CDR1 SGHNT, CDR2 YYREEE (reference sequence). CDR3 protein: CASSLGVTAGQETQYF. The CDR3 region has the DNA TGTGCCAGCAGCTTGGGGGTCACGGCAGGACAAGAGACCCAGTACTTC.

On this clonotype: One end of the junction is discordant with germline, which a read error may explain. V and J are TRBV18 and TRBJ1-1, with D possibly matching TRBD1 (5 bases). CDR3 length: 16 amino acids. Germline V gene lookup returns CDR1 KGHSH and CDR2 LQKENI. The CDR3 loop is CASSSRRDGMNTEAFF. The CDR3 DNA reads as TGTGCTAGCTCATCACGGCGGGACGGAATGAACACTGAAGCTTTCTTT.

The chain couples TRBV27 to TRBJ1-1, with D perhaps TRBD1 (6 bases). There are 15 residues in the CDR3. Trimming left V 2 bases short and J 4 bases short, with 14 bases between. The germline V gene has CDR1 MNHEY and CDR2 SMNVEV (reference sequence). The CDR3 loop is CASSLRGTVITEAFF. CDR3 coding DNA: TGTGCCAGCAGTTTAAGGGGGACGGTGATCACTGAAGCTTTCTTT.

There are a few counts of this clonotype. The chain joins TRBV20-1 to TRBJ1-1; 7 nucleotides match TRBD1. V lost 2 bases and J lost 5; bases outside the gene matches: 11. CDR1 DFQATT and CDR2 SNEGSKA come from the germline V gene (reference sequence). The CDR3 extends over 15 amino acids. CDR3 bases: TGCAGTGCTAGAAAGACGGGTGCACAGGGGACTGAAGCTTTCTTT. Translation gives CSARKTGAQGTEAFF.

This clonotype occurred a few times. CDR3 loop: CAIKRGDGYTF. DNA of the CDR3: TGTGCCATTAAGAGGGGGGATGGCTACACCTTC. The V gene is TRBV19, the J gene TRBJ1-2, with D possibly matching TRBD1 (6 bases). The CDR3 length is 11 residues. CDR1 and CDR2 from the germline V gene are LNHDA and SQIVND (reference sequence). V shed 10 bases and J shed 6 bases, with 12 bases lying between them.

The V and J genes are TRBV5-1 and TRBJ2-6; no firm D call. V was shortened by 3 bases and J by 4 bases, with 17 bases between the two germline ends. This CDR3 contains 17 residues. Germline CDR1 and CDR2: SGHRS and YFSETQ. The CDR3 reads CASSSGSVQTGANVLTF. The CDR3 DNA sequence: TGCGCCAGCAGCTCGGGTTCGGTGCAGACCGGGGCCAACGTCCTGACTTTC.

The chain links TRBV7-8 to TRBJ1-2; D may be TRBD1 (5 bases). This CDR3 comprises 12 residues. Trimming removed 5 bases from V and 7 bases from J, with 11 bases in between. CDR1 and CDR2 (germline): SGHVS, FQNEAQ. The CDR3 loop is CASSIGVRGYTF. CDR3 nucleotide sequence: TGTGCCAGCAGCATAGGGGTTCGTGGCTACACCTTC.

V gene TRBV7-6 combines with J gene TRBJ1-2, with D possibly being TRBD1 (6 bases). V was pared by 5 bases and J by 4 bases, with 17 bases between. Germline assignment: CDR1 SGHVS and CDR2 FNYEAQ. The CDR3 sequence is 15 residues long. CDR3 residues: CASSPGQGNAYGYTF. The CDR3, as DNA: TGTGCCAGCAGCCCCGGGCAGGGGAATGCCTATGGCTACACCTTC.

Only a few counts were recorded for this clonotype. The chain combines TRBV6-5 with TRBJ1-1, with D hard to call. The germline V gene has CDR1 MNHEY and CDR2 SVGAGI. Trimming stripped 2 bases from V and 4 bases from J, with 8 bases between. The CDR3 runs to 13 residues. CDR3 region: CASSYQRGTEAFF. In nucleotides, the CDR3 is TGTGCCAGCAGTTACCAGCGGGGCACTGAAGCTTTCTTT.

CDR3 residues: CASSIIEGTVLNQPQHF. DNA for the CDR3: TGTGCCAGTAGTATTATAGAGGGCACAGTACTCAATCAGCCCCAGCATTTT. The rearrangement links TRBV19 to TRBJ1-5; D is undetermined. The V end lost 3 bases, the J end lost 3 bases, and 18 bases lay between the germline ends. Germline V gene sequence: CDR1 LNHDA, CDR2 SQIVND (reference sequence). This CDR3 spans 17 amino acids.

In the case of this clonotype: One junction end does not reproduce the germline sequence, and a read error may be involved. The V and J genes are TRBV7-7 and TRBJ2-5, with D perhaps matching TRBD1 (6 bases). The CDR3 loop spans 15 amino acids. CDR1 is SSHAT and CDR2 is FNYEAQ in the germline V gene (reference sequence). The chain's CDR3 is CASSSLGGETETQYF. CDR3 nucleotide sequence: TGTGCTAGCAGCTCTCTTGGGGGCGAAACTGAGACCCAGTACTTC.

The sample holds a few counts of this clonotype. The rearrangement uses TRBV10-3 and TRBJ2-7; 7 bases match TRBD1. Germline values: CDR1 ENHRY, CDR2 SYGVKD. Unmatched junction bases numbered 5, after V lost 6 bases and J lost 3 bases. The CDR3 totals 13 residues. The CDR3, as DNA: TGTGCCATCAGGGACAGGCGGAACTACGAGCAGTACTTC. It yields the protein CAIRDRRNYEQYF.